Listed here is a single T cell receptor (beta chain). Antigen: not known. A much larger clone sits a single nucleotide away, making a read error possible. The germline V gene encodes CDR1 SQVTM and CDR2 ANQGSEA. The CDR3 loop spans 12 amino acids. Trimming left V 7 bases short and J 4 bases short, with 13 bases between. By quantitative 5'-RACE with molecular barcodes, the TCR beta libraries were made. TCRdb called the 5' RACE reads again in MiXCR, with one record for every CDR3 protein. The data hold about 240,000 distinct CDR3 sequences, with around 10% observed a single time. These data are taken from a study of CD8 T cells in ankylosing spondylitis. Broader study findings: There was a TCR beta motif, made of eight highly homologous variants, that appeared characteristic of ankylosing spondylitis blood.

Sequences were obtained from blood, either unsorted or a sorted T cell fraction (not recorded which). The V call is TRBV29-1, the J call TRBJ1-2; maybe TRBD1 (5 bases). The TCR sequence derives from a male donor with ankylosing spondylitis or in good health (not recorded which). This CDR3 is CSADKRGYGYTF. The CDR3 coding sequence is TGCAGCGCGGACAAGCGTGGCTATGGCTACACCTTC.